The rows below give T cell receptor beta chains drawn from one sample of a study of control samples from healthy donors and cancer patients. Profiled with immunoSEQ multiplex PCR; TCRdb holds only in-frame clones, not every one. In the table there are around 170,000 clones, about 90% of which are singletons. The sample consisted of blood. The receptors stem from a woman in her twenties or thirties in good health. CDR3s include the opening cysteine and the closing phenylalanine or tryptophan. The order of the fields is V gene, clone size, D gene, J gene, CDR3 DNA, CDR3 protein. D genes are given only for firm matches. Clone sizes are given selectively: once, few, many, or a class where the clone is expanded.

TRBV5-1	NA	NA	TRBJ2-5	TGCGCCAGCAGCATGGGGCAGGGTGAAGAGACCCAGTACTTC	CASSMGQGEETQYF
TRBV28	NA	NA	TRBJ2-7	TGTGCCAGCAGGTCCTCTCGGGGGACCTACGAGCAGTACTTC	CASRSSRGTYEQYF
TRBV27	NA	TRBD2	TRBJ2-7	TGTGCCAGCAGTTTGGCGGGAGGCTACGAGCAGTACTTC	CASSLAGGYEQYF
TRBV19	NA	NA	TRBJ2-3	TGTGCCAGTAGTATGGTAAACACAGATACGCAGTATTTT	CASSMVNTDTQYF
TRBV28	NA	NA	TRBJ2-7	TGTGCCAGCAAAGGAATAAGGACAGCCGTATCCTACGAGCAGTACTTC	CASKGIRTAVSYEQYF
TRBV11-3	NA	TRBD1	TRBJ1-2	TGTGCCAGCACCGACCCCCGACAGGGCCCAAACTATGGCTACACCTTC	CASTDPRQGPNYGYTF
TRBV11-1	NA	TRBD2	TRBJ2-5	TGTGCCAGCAGCTTAATCTCTCGAAGCGGGAGTCCGTACTTC	CASSLISRSGSPYF
TRBV11-3	NA	NA	TRBJ2-3	TGTGCCAGCAGCTTAGATAGGGCAGATACGCAGTATTTT	CASSLDRADTQYF
TRBV7-2	NA	NA	TRBJ1-1	TGTGCCAGCAGCTTGGGGGGCGTGGACGCGTTGGCTTTCTTT	CASSLGGVDALAFF
TRBV18	NA	NA	TRBJ1-2	TGTGCCAGCTCACGACAAGGCGCGCATGAGGGCTACACCTTC	CASSRQGAHEGYTF
TRBV28	NA	TRBD1	TRBJ2-7	TGTGCCAGCAGTTTCAATACAGGGGGCTCCTACGAGCAGTACTTC	CASSFNTGGSYEQYF
TRBV18	NA	NA	TRBJ1-5	TGTGCCAGCTCACCGGGACGGCTATCAGGTACGGAGCCCCAGCATTTT	CASSPGRLSGTEPQHF
TRBV10-3	few	NA	TRBJ2-7	TGTGCCATCAATCCAACGGGACACCTCAACTACGAGCAGTACTTC	CAINPTGHLNYEQYF
TRBV5-1	once	NA	TRBJ2-3	TGCGCCAGCAGCTTGGAGGTAGCCACAGATACGCAGTATTTT	CASSLEVATDTQYF
TRBV30	NA	NA	TRBJ2-5	TGTGCCTGGAGTTCACGAGGGGCCCAAGAGACCCAGTACTTC	CAWSSRGAQETQYF
TRBV19	NA	NA	TRBJ1-2	TGTGCCAGTAGTGGAGACAAATTTTATGGCTACACCTTC	CASSGDKFYGYTF
TRBV5-1	NA	NA	TRBJ1-2	TGCGCCAGCAGCGCTAATTTGGGGGACTACTATGGCTACACCTTC	CASSANLGDYYGYTF
TRBV19	NA	TRBD1	TRBJ2-6	TGTGCCAGTAGTATGACAGGGGGAAAAATGGTTGGGGCCAACGTCCTGACTTTC	CASSMTGGKMVGANVLTF
TRBV6-5	NA	TRBD2	TRBJ2-3	TGTGCCAGCAGTAGACTAGCGGGAGGAGCAGATACGCAGTATTTT	CASSRLAGGADTQYF
TRBV3-1/TRBV3-2	once	TRBD1	TRBJ2-1	TGTGCCAGCAGCCACCCCAGGGACAGGACTGAGCAGTTCTTC	CASSHPRDRTEQFF
TRBV9	NA	NA	TRBJ2-3	TGTGCCAGCAGCGACGGGACGGCGCCAGATACGCAGTATTTT	CASSDGTAPDTQYF
TRBV6-5	NA	NA	TRBJ1-1	TGTGCCGTGGCCCCGGACCCGGTGAACACTGAAGCTTTCTTT	CAVAPDPVNTEAFF
TRBV19	NA	NA	TRBJ1-3	TGTGCCAGTAGTATTGGGGGAACTGGAAACACCATATATTTT	CASSIGGTGNTIYF
TRBV19	NA	TRBD1	TRBJ2-5	TGTGCCAGTAGTGCCCTACAGGGGCATCAAGAGACCCAGTACTTC	CASSALQGHQETQYF
TRBV9	NA	NA	TRBJ1-2	TGTGCCAGCGCGGCTGAGGGGCAGTCAAACTATGGCTACACCTTC	CASAAEGQSNYGYTF
TRBV7-2	NA	NA	TRBJ2-7	NA	CASSSTGTFGAGEQYF
TRBV10-3	NA	TRBD1	TRBJ1-1	TGTGCCATCAGTGAGTGGGACAGGTCTCGTTCGGCGGGCGCTGAAGCTTTCTTT	CAISEWDRSRSAGAEAFF
TRBV9	NA	NA	TRBJ2-5	TGTGCCAGCAGCGTAACACTCACACAACAAGAGACCCAGTACTTC	CASSVTLTQQETQYF
TRBV2	NA	NA	TRBJ1-2	TGTGCCAGCAGTGTGACAGAGAGTAACTATGGCTACACCTTC	CASSVTESNYGYTF
TRBV5-5	NA	TRBD1	TRBJ2-7	TGTGCCAGCAGCAGGACAGGTACCTACGAGCAGTACTTC	CASSRTGTYEQYF
TRBV9	once	NA	TRBJ2-2	TGTGCCAGCAGCGTAGGTGGCGGGGTGCCCACCGGGGAGCTGTTTTTT	CASSVGGGVPTGELFF
TRBV29-1	NA	TRBD1	TRBJ1-4	TGCAGCGTTTTGGACAGGGGGACAACTAATGAAAAACTGTTTTTT	CSVLDRGTTNEKLFF
TRBV13	NA	TRBD2	TRBJ2-3	TGTGCCAGCAGCTCGAAGACTAGCGGGGGCTGGGGTCCAGATACGCAGTATTTT	CASSSKTSGGWGPDTQYF
TRBV6-5	NA	TRBD1	TRBJ1-5	TGTGCCAGCAGCGACGGACAGGGAAACAATCAGCCCCAGCATTTT	CASSDGQGNNQPQHF
TRBV24-1	NA	NA	TRBJ2-2	TGTGCCACCAGTGATTTAGGGCTAGCTAACACCGGGGAGCTGTTTTTT	CATSDLGLANTGELFF
TRBV10-3	NA	NA	TRBJ2-5	TGTGCCATCAGTCAATCCGGGACCCAAGAGACCCAGTACTTC	CAISQSGTQETQYF
TRBV2	once	NA	TRBJ2-7	TGTGCCAGCAGTGAAGGTAGCTCCTACGAGCAGTACTTC	CASSEGSSYEQYF
TRBV28	NA	NA	TRBJ2-2	TGTGCCAGCAGTTTCCTCCTAGTAGAGGCCGGGGAGCTGTTTTTT	CASSFLLVEAGELFF
TRBV29-1	NA	TRBD2	TRBJ2-2	TGCAGCGTTGAACTAGCGGGCACCGGGGAGCTGTTTTTT	CSVELAGTGELFF
TRBV9	NA	NA	TRBJ2-3	TGTGCCAGCAGCGCCGGAGACCGGACCCTAGATACGCAGTATTTT	CASSAGDRTLDTQYF
TRBV10-3	NA	NA	TRBJ1-1	TGTGCCATCAGTGAGTTCAGGGTTGAAGCTTTCTTT	CAISEFRVEAFF
TRBV19	NA	TRBD1	TRBJ2-7	TGTGCCAGTAGTACAGGGGGCTCCTACGAGCAGTACTTC	CASSTGGSYEQYF
TRBV6-4	NA	NA	TRBJ2-2	TGTGCCAGCCGGCAGACTAGGGACACCGGGGAGCTGTTTTTT	CASRQTRDTGELFF
TRBV14	NA	TRBD1	TRBJ1-2	TGTGCCAGCAGCCGGACAGGGGCTTACTATGGCTACACCTTC	CASSRTGAYYGYTF
TRBV7-2	NA	NA	TRBJ1-1	TGTGCCAGCAGCAGCTTCGTCGGTGAAGCTTTCTTT	CASSSFVGEAFF
TRBV3-1/TRBV3-2	NA	NA	TRBJ2-2	TGTGCCAGCAGCCAGTCGGGAAGGGGTGGCACCGGGGAGCTGTTTTTT	CASSQSGRGGTGELFF
TRBV5-8	NA	NA	TRBJ2-3	TGTGCCAGCGGTACCGCACTCAGCACAGATACGCAGTATTTT	CASGTALSTDTQYF
TRBV6-2/TRBV6-3	NA	NA	TRBJ1-1	TGTGCCAGCAGTTATGCGGATCGGGAAGCTTTCTTT	CASSYADREAFF
TRBV30	once	NA	TRBJ2-3	TGTGCCTGGAGCGCCCGGTTGGGCGCAACAGATACGCAGTATTTT	CAWSARLGATDTQYF
TRBV6-1	NA	TRBD2	TRBJ2-3	TGTGCCAGCAGTGAAGCTATAGCGGGGGATTCAGATACGCAGTATTTT	CASSEAIAGDSDTQYF
TRBV4-1	NA	TRBD1	TRBJ1-5	TGCGCCAGCAGCCCCCGGACAGGGAGTAGCAATCAGCCCCAGCATTTT	CASSPRTGSSNQPQHF
TRBV5-1	few	NA	TRBJ1-5	TGCGCCAGCAGCGTCACAGGGACGGGCAATCAGCCCCAGCATTTT	CASSVTGTGNQPQHF
TRBV7-2	NA	NA	TRBJ1-5	TGTGCCAGCAGCTTACACAGTCAGCCCCAGCATTTT	CASSLHSQPQHF
TRBV28	NA	TRBD1	TRBJ1-2	TGTGCCAGCAGTTTATACAGGGGGGATGGAAACTATGGCTACACCTTC	CASSLYRGDGNYGYTF
TRBV27	NA	NA	TRBJ2-3	TGTGCCAGCAGTTTTGCGAGGACTGGGGATACGCAGTATTTT	CASSFARTGDTQYF
TRBV4-2	NA	NA	TRBJ1-2	TGTGCCAGCAGCCAAGGAGACTATGGCTACACCTTC	CASSQGDYGYTF
TRBV9	once	NA	TRBJ1-3	TGTGCCAGCAGCACCAAACAGGACTCTGGAAACACCATATATTTT	CASSTKQDSGNTIYF
TRBV28	NA	NA	TRBJ2-1	TGTGCCAGCAGTTTAGCACCCCGTCGTGAGCAGTTCTTC	CASSLAPRREQFF
TRBV4-2	once	TRBD1	TRBJ2-6	TGTGCCAGCAGCGGCGCGGGACAGGGAACCTCTGGGGCCAACGTCCTGACTTTC	CASSGAGQGTSGANVLTF